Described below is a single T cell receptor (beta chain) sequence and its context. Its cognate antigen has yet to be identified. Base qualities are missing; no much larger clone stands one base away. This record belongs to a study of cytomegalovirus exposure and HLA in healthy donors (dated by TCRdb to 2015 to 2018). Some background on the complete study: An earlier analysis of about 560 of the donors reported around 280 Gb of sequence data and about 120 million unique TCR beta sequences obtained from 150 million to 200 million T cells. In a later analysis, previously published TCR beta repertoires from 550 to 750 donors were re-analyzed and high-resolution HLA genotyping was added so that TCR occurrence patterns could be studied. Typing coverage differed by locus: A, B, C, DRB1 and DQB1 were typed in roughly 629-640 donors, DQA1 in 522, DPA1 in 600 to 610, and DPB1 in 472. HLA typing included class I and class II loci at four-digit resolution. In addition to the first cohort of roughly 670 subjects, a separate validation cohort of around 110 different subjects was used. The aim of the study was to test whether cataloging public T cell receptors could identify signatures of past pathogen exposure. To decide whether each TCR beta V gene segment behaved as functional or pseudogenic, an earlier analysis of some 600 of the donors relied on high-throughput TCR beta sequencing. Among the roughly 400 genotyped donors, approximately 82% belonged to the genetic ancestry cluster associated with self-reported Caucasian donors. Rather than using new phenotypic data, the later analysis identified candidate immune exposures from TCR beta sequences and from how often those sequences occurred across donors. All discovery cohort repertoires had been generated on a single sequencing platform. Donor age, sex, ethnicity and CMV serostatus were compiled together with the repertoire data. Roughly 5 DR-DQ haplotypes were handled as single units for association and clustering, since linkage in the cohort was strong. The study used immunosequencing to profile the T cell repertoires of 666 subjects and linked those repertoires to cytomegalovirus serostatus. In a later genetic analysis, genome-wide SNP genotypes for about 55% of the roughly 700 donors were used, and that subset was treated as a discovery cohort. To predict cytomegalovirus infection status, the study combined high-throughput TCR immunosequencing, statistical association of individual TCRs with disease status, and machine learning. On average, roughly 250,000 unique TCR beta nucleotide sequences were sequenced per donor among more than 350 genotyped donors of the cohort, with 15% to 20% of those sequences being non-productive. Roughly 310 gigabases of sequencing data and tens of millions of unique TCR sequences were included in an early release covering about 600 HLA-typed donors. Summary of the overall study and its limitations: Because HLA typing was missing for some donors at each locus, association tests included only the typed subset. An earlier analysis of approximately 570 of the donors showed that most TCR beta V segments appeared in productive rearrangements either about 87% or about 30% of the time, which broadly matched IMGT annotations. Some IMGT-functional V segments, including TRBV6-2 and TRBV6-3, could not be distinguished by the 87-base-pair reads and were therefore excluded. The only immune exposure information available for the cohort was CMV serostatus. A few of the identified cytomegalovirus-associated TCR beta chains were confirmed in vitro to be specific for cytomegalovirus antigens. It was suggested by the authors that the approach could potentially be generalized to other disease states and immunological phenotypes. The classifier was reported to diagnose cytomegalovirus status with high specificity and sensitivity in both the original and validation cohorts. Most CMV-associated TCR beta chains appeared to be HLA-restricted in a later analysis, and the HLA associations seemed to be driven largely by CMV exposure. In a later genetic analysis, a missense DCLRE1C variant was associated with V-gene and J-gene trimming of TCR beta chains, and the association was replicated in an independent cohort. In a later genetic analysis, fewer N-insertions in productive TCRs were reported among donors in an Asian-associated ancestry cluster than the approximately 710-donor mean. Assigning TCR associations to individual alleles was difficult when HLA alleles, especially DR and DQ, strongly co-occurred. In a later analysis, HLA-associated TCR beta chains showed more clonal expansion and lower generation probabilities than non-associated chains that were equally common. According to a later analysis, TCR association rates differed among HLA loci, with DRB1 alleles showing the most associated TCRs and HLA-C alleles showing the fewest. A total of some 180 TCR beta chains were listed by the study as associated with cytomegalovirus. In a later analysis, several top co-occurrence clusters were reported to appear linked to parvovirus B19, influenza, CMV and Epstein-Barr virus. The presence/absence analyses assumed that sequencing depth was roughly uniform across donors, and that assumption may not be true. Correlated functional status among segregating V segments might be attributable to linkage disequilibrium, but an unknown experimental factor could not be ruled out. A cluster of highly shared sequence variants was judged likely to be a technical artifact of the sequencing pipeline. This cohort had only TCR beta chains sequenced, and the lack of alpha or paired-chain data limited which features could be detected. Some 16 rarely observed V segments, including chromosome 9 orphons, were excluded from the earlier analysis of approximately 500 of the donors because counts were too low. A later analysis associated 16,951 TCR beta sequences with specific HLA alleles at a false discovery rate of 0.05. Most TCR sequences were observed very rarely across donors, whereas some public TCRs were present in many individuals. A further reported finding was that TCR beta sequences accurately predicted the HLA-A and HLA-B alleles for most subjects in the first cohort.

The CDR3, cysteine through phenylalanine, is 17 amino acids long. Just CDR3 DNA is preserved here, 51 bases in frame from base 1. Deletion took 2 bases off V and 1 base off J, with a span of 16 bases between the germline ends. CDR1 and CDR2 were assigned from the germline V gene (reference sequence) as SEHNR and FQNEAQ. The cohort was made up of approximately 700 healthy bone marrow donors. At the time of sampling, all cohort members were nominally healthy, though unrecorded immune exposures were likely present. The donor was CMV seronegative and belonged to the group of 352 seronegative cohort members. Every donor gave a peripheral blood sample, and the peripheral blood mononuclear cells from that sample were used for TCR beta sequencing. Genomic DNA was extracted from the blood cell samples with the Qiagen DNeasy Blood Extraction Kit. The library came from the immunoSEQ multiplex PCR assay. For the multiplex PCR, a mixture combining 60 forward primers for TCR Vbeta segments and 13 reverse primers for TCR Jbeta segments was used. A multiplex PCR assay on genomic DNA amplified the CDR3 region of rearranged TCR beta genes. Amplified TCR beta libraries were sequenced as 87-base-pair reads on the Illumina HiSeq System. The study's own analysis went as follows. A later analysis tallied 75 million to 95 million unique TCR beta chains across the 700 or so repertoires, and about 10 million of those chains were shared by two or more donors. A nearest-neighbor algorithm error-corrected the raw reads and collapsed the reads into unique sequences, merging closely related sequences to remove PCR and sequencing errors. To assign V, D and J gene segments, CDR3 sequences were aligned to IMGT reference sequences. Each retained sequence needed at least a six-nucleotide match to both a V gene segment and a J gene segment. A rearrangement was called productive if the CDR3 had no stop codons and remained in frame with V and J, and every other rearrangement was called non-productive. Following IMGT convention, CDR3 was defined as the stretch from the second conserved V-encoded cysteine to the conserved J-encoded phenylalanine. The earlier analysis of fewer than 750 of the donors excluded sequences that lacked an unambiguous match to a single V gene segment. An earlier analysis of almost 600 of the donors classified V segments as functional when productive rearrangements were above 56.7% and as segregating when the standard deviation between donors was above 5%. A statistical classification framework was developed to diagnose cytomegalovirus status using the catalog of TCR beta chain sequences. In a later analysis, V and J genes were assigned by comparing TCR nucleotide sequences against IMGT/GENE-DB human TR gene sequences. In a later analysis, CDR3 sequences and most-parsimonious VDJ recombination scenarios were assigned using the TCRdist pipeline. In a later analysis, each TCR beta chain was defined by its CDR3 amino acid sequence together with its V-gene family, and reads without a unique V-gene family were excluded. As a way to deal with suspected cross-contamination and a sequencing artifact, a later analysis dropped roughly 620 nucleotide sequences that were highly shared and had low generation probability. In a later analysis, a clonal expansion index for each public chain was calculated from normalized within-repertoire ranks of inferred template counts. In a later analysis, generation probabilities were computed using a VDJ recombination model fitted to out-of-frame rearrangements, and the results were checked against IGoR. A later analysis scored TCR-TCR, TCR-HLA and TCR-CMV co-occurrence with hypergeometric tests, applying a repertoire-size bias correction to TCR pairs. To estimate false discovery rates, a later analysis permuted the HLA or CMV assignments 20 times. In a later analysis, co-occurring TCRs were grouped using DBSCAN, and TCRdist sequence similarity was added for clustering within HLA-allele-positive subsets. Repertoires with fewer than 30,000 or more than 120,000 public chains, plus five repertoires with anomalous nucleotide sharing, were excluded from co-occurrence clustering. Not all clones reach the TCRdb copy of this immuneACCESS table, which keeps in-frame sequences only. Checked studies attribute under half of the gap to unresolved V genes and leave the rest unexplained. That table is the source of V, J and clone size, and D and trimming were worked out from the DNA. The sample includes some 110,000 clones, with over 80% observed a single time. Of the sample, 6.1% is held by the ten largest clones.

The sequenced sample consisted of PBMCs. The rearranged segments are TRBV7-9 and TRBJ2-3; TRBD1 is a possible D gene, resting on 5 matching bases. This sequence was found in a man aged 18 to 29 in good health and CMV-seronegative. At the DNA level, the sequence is TGTGCCAGCAGCTTACGTTTATCGGAAGGGGGCACAGATACGCAGTATTTT. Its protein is CASSLRLSEGGTDTQYF.